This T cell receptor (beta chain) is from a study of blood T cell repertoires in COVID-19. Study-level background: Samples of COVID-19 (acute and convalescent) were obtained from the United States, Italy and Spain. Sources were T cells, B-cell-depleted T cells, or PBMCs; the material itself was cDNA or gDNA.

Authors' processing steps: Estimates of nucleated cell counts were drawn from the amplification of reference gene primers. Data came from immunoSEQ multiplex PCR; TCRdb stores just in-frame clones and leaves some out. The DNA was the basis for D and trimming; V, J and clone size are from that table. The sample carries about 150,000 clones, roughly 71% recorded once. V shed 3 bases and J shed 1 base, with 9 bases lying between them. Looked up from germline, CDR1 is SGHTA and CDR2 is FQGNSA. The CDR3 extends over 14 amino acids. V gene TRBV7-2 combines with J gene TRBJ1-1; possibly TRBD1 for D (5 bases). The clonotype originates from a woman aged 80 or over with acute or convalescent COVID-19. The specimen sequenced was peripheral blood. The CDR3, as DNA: TGTGCCAGCAGCTTTAGCGGGGCGAACACTGAAGCTTTCTTT. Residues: CASSFSGANTEAFF. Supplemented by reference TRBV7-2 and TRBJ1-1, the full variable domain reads GAGVSQSPSNKVTEKGKDVELRCDPISGHTALYWYRQSLGQGLEFLIYFQGNSAPDKSGLPSDRFSAERTGGSVSTLTIQRTQQEDSAVYLCASSFSGANTEAFFGQGTRLTVV.